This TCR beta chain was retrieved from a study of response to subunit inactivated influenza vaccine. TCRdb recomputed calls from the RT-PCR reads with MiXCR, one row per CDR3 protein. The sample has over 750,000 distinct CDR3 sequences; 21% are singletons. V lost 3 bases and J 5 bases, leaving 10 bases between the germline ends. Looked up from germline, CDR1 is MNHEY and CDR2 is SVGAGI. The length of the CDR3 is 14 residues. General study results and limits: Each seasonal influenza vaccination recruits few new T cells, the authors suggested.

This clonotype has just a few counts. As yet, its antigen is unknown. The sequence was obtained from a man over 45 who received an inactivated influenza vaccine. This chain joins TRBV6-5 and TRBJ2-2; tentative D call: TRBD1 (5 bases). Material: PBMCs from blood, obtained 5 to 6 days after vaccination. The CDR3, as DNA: TGTGCCAGCAGTTATACAGGCAGTACCGGGGAGCTGTTTTTT. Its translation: CASSYTGSTGELFF.